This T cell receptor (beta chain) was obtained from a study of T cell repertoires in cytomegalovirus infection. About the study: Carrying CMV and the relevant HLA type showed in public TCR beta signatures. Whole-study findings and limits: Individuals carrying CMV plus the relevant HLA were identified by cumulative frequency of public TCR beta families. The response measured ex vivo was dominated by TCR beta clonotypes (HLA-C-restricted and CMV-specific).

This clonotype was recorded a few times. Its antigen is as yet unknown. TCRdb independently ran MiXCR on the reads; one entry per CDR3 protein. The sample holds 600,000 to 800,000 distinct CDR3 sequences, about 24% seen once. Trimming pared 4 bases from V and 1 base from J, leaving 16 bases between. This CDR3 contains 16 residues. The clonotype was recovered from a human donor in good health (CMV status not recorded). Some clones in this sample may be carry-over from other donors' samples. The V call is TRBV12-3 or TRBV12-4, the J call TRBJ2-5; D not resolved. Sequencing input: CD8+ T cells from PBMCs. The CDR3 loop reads CASSSPGKGLQETQYF. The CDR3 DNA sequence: TGTGCCAGCAGTTCCCCCGGCAAGGGTCTCCAAGAGACCCAGTACTTC.